Below are 32 T cell receptor beta chains sequenced from a single sample in a study of shared clonotypes between healthy human individuals. Only in-frame clones appear in the TCRdb table, and some are missing; sequencing was by immunoSEQ multiplex PCR. Among some 580,000 clones listed, approximately 97% were seen once. Sequences were obtained from naive CD4+ T cells sorted from blood. Subset of the sample: CD45RA+ positively selected. Receptors were obtained from a woman in her 30s in good health.

The chain employs TRBV6-1 and TRBJ2-2; D may be TRBD1 (6 bases). Germline values: CDR1 MNHNS, CDR2 SASEGT. This CDR3 comprises 16 residues. V was shortened by 3 bases and J by 4 bases, with 15 bases between the two germline ends. The CDR3 loop is CASSDYRVRGTGELFF. The CDR3 nucleotides read TGTGCCAGCAGTGACTACAGGGTCCGTGGCACCGGGGAGCTGTTTTTT.

V is TRBV10-2 and J is TRBJ2-3, with 11 bases that match TRBD2. Trimming at V came to 8 bases and at J to 2 bases, leaving 6 bases not matched to a gene. The CDR3 is 15 amino acids. Per the germline V gene, CDR1 is WSHSY and CDR2 is SAAADI. The CDR3 DNA is TGCGCCAGCGGCAAACTAGCGGGAGACACAGATACGCAGTATTTT. Translating gives CASGKLAGDTDTQYF.

This chain connects TRBV4-1 to TRBJ2-7; 8 bases line up with TRBD1. The CDR3 runs 15 residues. Germline CDR1 and CDR2: MGHRA and YSYEKL. V was pared by 4 bases and J by 4 bases, with 9 bases of the junction left unmatched. This CDR3 is CASSLNRGVTYEQYF. The CDR3 DNA sequence: TGCGCCAGCAGCCTGAACAGGGGGGTTACGTACGAGCAGTACTTC.

The chain has TRBV2 and TRBJ2-3, with 7 positions matching TRBD2. From germline, CDR1 is SNHLY and CDR2 FYNNEI. J was trimmed by 1 base and V by 4 bases; bases with no gene match: 8. The CDR3 covers 16 residues. The chain's CDR3 is CASSGGGGPGTDTQYF. In nucleotides, the CDR3 is TGTGCCAGCAGTGGGGGGGGAGGCCCCGGCACAGATACGCAGTATTTT.

The rearrangement links TRBV12-5 to TRBJ2-5, with a weak D call TRBD1 (6 bases). The germline V and J ends were trimmed by 6 bases and 5 bases, with 16 bases remaining between them. The CDR3 is made up of 14 amino acids. CDR1 is LGHNT and CDR2 is FRNRAP in the germline V gene. CDR3 loop: CASGPGTGTETQYF. As DNA, the CDR3 is TGTGCTAGTGGCCCCGGTACAGGGACGGAGACCCAGTACTTC. Complete variable domain (other parts from reference TRBV12-5 and TRBJ2-5): DARVTQTPRHKVTEMGQEVTMRCQPILGHNTVFWYRQTMMQGLELLAYFRNRAPLDDSGMPKDRFSAEMPDATLATLKIQPSEPRDSAVYFCASGPGTGTETQYFGPGTRLLVL.

The V and J genes are TRBV9 and TRBJ2-5; a possible D gene is TRBD2 (6 bases). CDR3 length equals 12 residues. Germline V gene data show CDR1 as SGDLS and CDR2 as YYNGEE. V lost 7 bases to trimming and J lost 1 base, with 8 bases between them. CDR3 coding DNA: TGTGCCAGCGGGACTTCCCAAGAGACCCAGTACTTC. Amino acid sequence: CASGTSQETQYF.

The gene calls are TRBV28 and TRBJ2-7, with 7 positions matching TRBD1. Germline CDR1 MDHEN, CDR2 SYDVKM. This CDR3 has 13 amino acids. J lost 3 bases, V lost 5 bases, and 4 bases had no gene match. As DNA, the CDR3 is TGTGCCAGCAGTCTGTGGGACAGCTACGAGCAGTACTTC. It translates to CASSLWDSYEQYF.

This clone has just one count. V usage is TRBV9 and J usage is TRBJ2-7; 9 bases line up with TRBD2. The CDR3 has 16 residues. J lost 2 bases, V lost 4 bases, and 10 bases had no gene match. CDR1 and CDR2 from the germline V gene are SGDLS and YYNGEE. The CDR3 sequence is CASSPELGLATYEQYF. As DNA, the CDR3 is TGTGCCAGCAGCCCAGAGCTAGGACTAGCGACCTACGAGCAGTACTTC. Filled out from reference TRBV9 and TRBJ2-7, the complete variable domain reads DSGVTQTPKHLITATGQRVTLRCSPRSGDLSVYWYQQSLDQGLQFLIQYYNGEERAKGNILERFSAQQFPDLHSELNLSSLELGDSALYFCASSPELGLATYEQYFGPGTRLTVT.

This chain joins TRBV5-6 and TRBJ1-2; D might be TRBD1 (6 bases). The CDR3 covers 14 residues. Germline values: CDR1 SGHDT, CDR2 YYEEEE. The V end lost 0 bases, the J end lost 4 bases, and 10 bases lay between the germline ends. The CDR3 DNA reads as TGTGCCAGCAGCTTGGCGGGGGGCCCCTATGGCTACACCTTC. This gives the protein CASSLAGGPYGYTF.

This clone was observed a single time. The chain combines TRBV9 with TRBJ2-7, with a tentative D call TRBD2 (7 bases). This CDR3 spans 16 amino acids. V dropped 0 bases and J dropped 2 bases, with 15 bases sitting between them. Germline V lookup: CDR1 SGDLS, CDR2 YYNGEE. The CDR3 DNA sequence: TGTGCCAGCAGCGTAGTAGGGGGGGCGGACCCCTACGAGCAGTACTTC. Its protein is CASSVVGGADPYEQYF.

The DNA of the CDR3 is TGTGCCAGTAGTATCGGCCAGGGAAGCTCCTACGAGCAGTACTTC. Translating it yields CASSIGQGSSYEQYF. The chain recombines TRBV19 with TRBJ2-7; TRBD1 might be the D (5 bases). With 3 bases removed from V and 0 bases from J, the gap between germline ends came to 12 bases. This CDR3 region has 15 residues. Germline assignment: CDR1 LNHDA and CDR2 SQIVND (reference sequence).

The genes are TRBV5-6 and TRBJ1-2; the D is unclear. The CDR3 is 14 residues long. The V end lost 0 bases, the J end lost 4 bases, and 10 bases lay between the germline ends. Germline V gene sequence: CDR1 SGHDT, CDR2 YYEEEE. The CDR3 coding sequence is TGTGCCAGCAGCTTGGTCGGGGATTTCTATGGCTACACCTTC. Protein product: CASSLVGDFYGYTF.

In its sample, this clone was seen once. The chain recombines TRBV19 with TRBJ1-2; D is unresolved. CDR1 LNHDA and CDR2 SQIVND come from the germline V gene (reference sequence). The V gene lost 6 bases and the J gene lost 8 bases, with 4 bases spanning the gap. The CDR3 is 9 amino acids. CDR3 sequence (DNA): TGTGCCAGTAGGTTAGGCTACACCTTC. It yields the protein CASRLGYTF.

The chain links TRBV4-1 to TRBJ1-4; D may be TRBD1 (6 bases). The CDR3 covers 18 residues. Trimming stripped 3 bases from V and 9 bases from J, with 26 bases between. Germline V gene sequence: CDR1 MGHRA, CDR2 YSYEKL. The CDR3: CASSHSRTVREKGKKLFF. The CDR3 DNA sequence: TGCGCCAGCAGCCATTCCCGGACAGTTCGGGAAAAGGGGAAAAAACTGTTTTTT.

The chain is built from TRBV10-3 and TRBJ1-2; TRBD1 might be the D (6 bases). Germline assignment: CDR1 ENHRY and CDR2 SYGVKD. Deletions cut 10 bases from V and 2 bases from J, with 14 bases between. This CDR3 region has 13 residues. The CDR3 spells CATLGTTNYGYTF. For the CDR3, the DNA is TGTGCCACCCTCGGGACAACGAACTATGGCTACACCTTC.

The chain has TRBV23-1 and TRBJ1-5, with D maybe TRBD1 (5 bases). TRBV23-1 falls under the ORF class, with uncertain function. This CDR3 is built from 17 residues. Trimming left V 6 bases short and J 2 bases short, with 20 bases between. The CDR3 is CASSHGFWGSGNQPQHF. CDR3 in DNA: TGCGCCAGCAGCCACGGTTTTTGGGGGTCGGGCAATCAGCCCCAGCATTTT.

The gene calls are TRBV19 and TRBJ1-2, with a weak D call TRBD1 (5 bases). V was pared by 7 bases and J by 4 bases, with 16 bases between. Looked up from germline, CDR1 is LNHDA and CDR2 is SQIVND (reference sequence). There are 14 residues in the CDR3. The CDR3 is CASTEWGRTYGYTF. CDR3 sequence (DNA): TGTGCCAGTACCGAGTGGGGGAGGACCTATGGCTACACCTTC.

The rearrangement uses TRBV19 and TRBJ2-1; weak D call: TRBD1 (7 bases). Trimming cost V 9 bases and J 4 bases, with 16 bases left between them. This CDR3 has 14 amino acids. Germline V gene lookup returns CDR1 LNHDA and CDR2 SQIVND (reference sequence). The chain's CDR3 is CASSWRGRYNEQFF. The CDR3 bases are TGTGCCAGCAGTTGGAGGGGGCGATACAATGAGCAGTTCTTC. The variable domain in full, with the rest retrieved from reference TRBV19 and TRBJ2-1, is DGGITQSPKYLFRKEGQNVTLSCEQNLNHDAMYWYRQDPGQGLRLIYYSQIVNDFQKGDIAEGYSVSREKKESFPLTVTSAQKNPTAFYLCASSWRGRYNEQFFGPGTRLTVL.

The CDR3 sequence is CASSLDRGRDEKLFF. CDR3 DNA sequence: TGTGCCAGCAGTTTGGACAGGGGGCGAGATGAAAAACTGTTTTTT. The V and J genes are TRBV28 and TRBJ1-4; 11 positions agree with TRBD1. V gave up 3 bases and J gave up 6 bases; unmatched junction bases: 3. CDR3 length: 15 residues. Germline CDR1 MDHEN, CDR2 SYDVKM.

The J gene is TRBJ2-1, the V gene TRBV5-1, with 9 bases identical to TRBD1. The CDR3 sequence is 17 residues long. Looked up from germline, CDR1 is SGHRS and CDR2 is YFSETQ. V dropped 4 bases and J dropped 7; count of bases not matched to a gene: 15. The DNA of the CDR3 is TGCGCCAGCAGCCGGATGACAGGGGACAGGGCAAGGAATGAGCAGTTCTTC. Encoded protein: CASSRMTGDRARNEQFF.

This rearrangement joins TRBV27 to TRBJ1-2; a weak D match, TRBD1 (6 bases). Germline CDR1 reads MNHEY; CDR2 reads SMNVEV (reference sequence). CDR3 length: 15 amino acids. Trimming removed 3 bases from V and 7 bases from J, with 18 bases in between. The CDR3 is CASSFAGVHTGGYTF. Written as DNA, the CDR3 is TGTGCCAGCAGTTTTGCAGGGGTGCATACGGGTGGCTACACCTTC.

The gene calls are TRBV27 and TRBJ1-1, with TRBD1 identical over 9 bases. With V trimmed by 7 bases and J by 4 bases, 10 bases remained unmatched. Germline CDR1 reads MNHEY; CDR2 reads SMNVEV (reference sequence). The CDR3 length is 15 residues. The CDR3, as DNA: TGTGCCAGCACCTCACGGGGGACAGGGACCACTGAAGCTTTCTTT. Translating it yields CASTSRGTGTTEAFF.

The genes are TRBV5-1 and TRBJ2-1; D may correspond to TRBD1 or TRBD2 (5 bases each). CDR3 length: 15 amino acids. The V gene lost 0 bases and the J gene lost 10 bases, with 17 bases spanning the gap. CDR1 is SGHRS and CDR2 is YFSETQ in the germline V gene. The chain's CDR3 is CASSLVASLGREQFF. In DNA, the CDR3 is TGCGCCAGCAGCTTGGTGGCTAGCCTGGGGCGGGAGCAGTTCTTC. The complete variable domain, with remaining parts taken from reference TRBV5-1 and TRBJ2-1, reads KAGVTQTPRYLIKTRGQQVTLSCSPISGHRSVSWYQQTPGQGLQFLFEYFSETQRNKGNFPGRFSGRQFSNSRSEMNVSTLELGDSALYLCASSLVASLGREQFFGPGTRLTVL.

The chain recombines TRBV11-2 with TRBJ1-5; 9 positions agree with TRBD1. Trimming took 4 bases from V and 6 from J; bases not matched to a gene: 4. The CDR3 sequence is 14 residues long. Germline V lookup: CDR1 SGHAT, CDR2 FQNNGV. Here the CDR3 DNA reads TGTGCCAGCAGCTCGACAGGGGGTGGTCAGCCCCAGCATTTT. Translated: CASSSTGGGQPQHF.

This clone occurred once. This chain uses TRBV7-9 with TRBJ2-7, with 8 positions matching TRBD2. From germline, CDR1 is SEHNR and CDR2 FQNEAQ (reference sequence). CDR3 size: 14 residues. V was pared by 4 bases and J by 5 bases, with 7 bases of the junction left unmatched. The CDR3, as DNA: TGTGCCAGCAGCTGGCGGGGGGCGCGCGACGAGCAGTACTTC. Translation gives CASSWRGARDEQYF.

The V gene is TRBV7-6, the J gene TRBJ1-3; D is perhaps TRBD1 (6 bases). From germline, CDR1 is SGHVS and CDR2 FNYEAQ. CDR3 size: 14 residues. V lost 5 bases, J lost 13 bases, and 21 bases lay in between. CDR3 residues: CASSIGQFTPDIYF. The CDR3 nucleotides read TGTGCCAGCAGCATCGGACAGTTCACCCCCGATATATATTTT.

This chain connects TRBV6-6 to TRBJ2-7; unclear D gene. CDR1 is MNHNY and CDR2 is SVGAGI in the germline V gene (reference sequence). The CDR3 runs 14 residues. V lost 4 bases to trimming and J lost 1 base, with 11 bases between them. CDR3 nucleotides: TGTGCCAGCAGTTTATCTAGGATATCCTACGAGCAGTACTTC. Protein product: CASSLSRISYEQYF.

The CDR3 sequence: CSVDDGETQYF. CDR3 DNA sequence: TGCAGCGTTGACGACGGGGAGACCCAGTACTTC. V is TRBV29-1 and J is TRBJ2-5, with no clear D. Trimming took 3 bases from V and 5 from J, leaving 7 bases between them. The germline gives CDR1 SQVTM, CDR2 ANQGSEA. There are 11 residues in the CDR3.

The chain employs TRBV5-1 and TRBJ1-1; a possible D gene is TRBD1 (5 bases). This CDR3 comprises 13 residues. Trimming pared 4 bases from V and 6 bases from J, leaving 13 bases between. CDR1 is SGHRS and CDR2 is YFSETQ in the germline V gene. The CDR3 protein is CASSPERGAEAFF. The DNA of the CDR3 is TGCGCCAGCAGCCCCGAACGGGGGGCTGAAGCTTTCTTT.

The V gene is TRBV28, the J gene TRBJ2-5; a possible D gene is TRBD2 (6 bases). The J call may not be correct, given that the DNA end is closer to TRBJ2-7. There are 16 residues in the CDR3. The germline gives CDR1 MDHEN, CDR2 SYDVKM. DNA for the CDR3: TGTGCCAGCGCACCGTCCGGAGGGTCCTCCTCCTACGAGCAGTACTTC. It yields the protein CASAPSGGSSSYEQYF.

The V call is TRBV7-9, the J call TRBJ2-5; D ambiguous. The CDR3 has 11 amino acids. Trimming removed 5 bases at V and 2 bases at J, with 3 bases between. The germline CDR1 and CDR2 sequences are SEHNR and FQNEAQ (reference sequence). CDR3 amino acids: CASSRQETQYF. In nucleotides, the CDR3 is TGTGCCAGCAGCCGTCAAGAGACCCAGTACTTC.

DNA of the CDR3: TGTGCCAGCAGCTTAACCCCAACCAGGGACACAGATACGCAGTATTTT. It codes for CASSLTPTRDTDTQYF. The V call is TRBV7-3, the J call TRBJ2-3, with D maybe TRBD1 (5 bases). This CDR3 region has 16 residues. V lost 0 bases, J lost 2 bases, and 12 bases lay in between. CDR1 is SGHTA, CDR2 FQGTGA, per germline.